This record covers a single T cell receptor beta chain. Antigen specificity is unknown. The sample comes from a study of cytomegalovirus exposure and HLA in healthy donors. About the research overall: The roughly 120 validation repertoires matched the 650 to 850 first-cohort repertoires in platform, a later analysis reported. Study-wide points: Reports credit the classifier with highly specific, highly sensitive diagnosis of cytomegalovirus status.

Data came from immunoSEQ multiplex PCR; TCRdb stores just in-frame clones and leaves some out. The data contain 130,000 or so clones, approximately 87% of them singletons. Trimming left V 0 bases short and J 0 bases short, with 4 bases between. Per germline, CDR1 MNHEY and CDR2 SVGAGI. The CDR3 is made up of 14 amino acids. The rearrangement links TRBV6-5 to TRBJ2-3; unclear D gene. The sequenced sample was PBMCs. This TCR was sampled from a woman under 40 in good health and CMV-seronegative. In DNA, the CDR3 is TGTGCCAGCAGTTACTCCTCTAGCACAGATACGCAGTATTTT. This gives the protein CASSYSSSTDTQYF.